The T cell receptor beta chain described here comes from a study of patients and donors after allogeneic stem cell transplantation (dated by TCRdb to between 2020 and 2021). This clonotype was observed once. The antigen it recognizes is unknown. It has no much larger one-base neighbor in the sample; base qualities were not kept. Evidence from a single read is weak. Measured from the cysteine to the phenylalanine, the CDR3 is 16 residues long. CDR3 DNA is the only sequence kept; it has 48 bases, read in frame from the first base. Looking up the germline V gene (reference sequence) yields CDR1 GTSNPN and CDR2 SVGIG. A distance of 20 bases separates the germline ends of V and J, which lose 2 bases and 4 bases respectively. The receptor library was made with RT-PCR. TCRdb records NextSeq 550 as the sequencer. TCRdb cleaned the public reads at Q25 with fastp, built clones with MiXCR and kept in-frame beta chains. Rows are combined by CDR3 protein, so each entry shows the most common genes and DNA. Counted in this sample were about a million distinct CDR3 sequences; approximately 18% of them appeared once. The top ten constitute 5.5% to 6.5% of the sample.

The sequence joins TRBV30 to TRBJ2-5; tentative D gene TRBD2, with 6 bases matching. Sequenced input: blood, either unsorted or a sorted T cell fraction (not recorded which). This receptor was obtained from a human donor who was either an allogeneic HSCT recipient or a stem cell or donor lymphocyte infusion donor (not recorded which). It is not recorded whose cells these are; they may come from a transplant donor. The sequenced DNA: TGTGCCTGGAGTCTACGCCACGGGACTCCAGGAGAGACCCAGTACTTC. Translated, it gives CAWSLRHGTPGETQYF.